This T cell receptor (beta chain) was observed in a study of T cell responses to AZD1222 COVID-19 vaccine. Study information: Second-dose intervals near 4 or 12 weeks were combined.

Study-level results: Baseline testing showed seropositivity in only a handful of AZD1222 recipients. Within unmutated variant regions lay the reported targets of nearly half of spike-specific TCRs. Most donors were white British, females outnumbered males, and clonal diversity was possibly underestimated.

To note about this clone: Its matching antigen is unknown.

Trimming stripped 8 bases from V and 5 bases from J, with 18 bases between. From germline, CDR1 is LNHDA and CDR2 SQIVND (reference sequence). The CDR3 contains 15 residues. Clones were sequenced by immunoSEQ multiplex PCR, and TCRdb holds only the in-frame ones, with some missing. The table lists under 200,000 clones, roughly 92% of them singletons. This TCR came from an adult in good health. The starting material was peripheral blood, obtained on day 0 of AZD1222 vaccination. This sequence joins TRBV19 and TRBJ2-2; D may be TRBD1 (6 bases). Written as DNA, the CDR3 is TGTGCCAGTCCTGGACAGAATCAATGGACCGGGGAGCTGTTTTTT. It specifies CASPGQNQWTGELFF. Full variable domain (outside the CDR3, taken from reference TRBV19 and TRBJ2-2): DGGITQSPKYLFRKEGQNVTLSCEQNLNHDAMYWYRQDPGQGLRLIYYSQIVNDFQKGDIAEGYSVSREKKESFPLTVTSAQKNPTAFYLCASPGQNQWTGELFFGEGSRLTVL.